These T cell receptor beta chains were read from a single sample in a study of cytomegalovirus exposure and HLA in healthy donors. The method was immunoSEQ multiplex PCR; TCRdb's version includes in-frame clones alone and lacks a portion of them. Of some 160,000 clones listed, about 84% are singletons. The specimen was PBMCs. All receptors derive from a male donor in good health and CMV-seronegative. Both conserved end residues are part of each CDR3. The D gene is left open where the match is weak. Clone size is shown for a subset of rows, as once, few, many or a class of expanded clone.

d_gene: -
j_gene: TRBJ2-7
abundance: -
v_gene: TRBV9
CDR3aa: CASSPGMSSYEQYF
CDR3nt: TGTGCCAGCAGCCCAGGGATGAGCTCCTACGAGCAGTACTTC

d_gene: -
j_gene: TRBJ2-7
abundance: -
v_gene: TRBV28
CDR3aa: CASSLNLGGTPSRRYEQYF
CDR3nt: TGTGCCAGCAGTTTAAATTTAGGGGGAACACCTTCTCGTCGCTACGAGCAGTACTTC

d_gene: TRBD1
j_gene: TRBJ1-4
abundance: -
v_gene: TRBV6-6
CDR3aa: CASTLTGQYNEKLFF
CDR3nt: TGTGCCAGCACACTTACGGGACAGTATAATGAAAAACTGTTTTTT

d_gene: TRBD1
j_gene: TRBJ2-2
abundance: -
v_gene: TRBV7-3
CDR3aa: CASSFKVGTGGPGELFF
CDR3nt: TGTGCCAGCAGCTTCAAAGTCGGGACAGGGGGGCCCGGGGAGCTGTTTTTT

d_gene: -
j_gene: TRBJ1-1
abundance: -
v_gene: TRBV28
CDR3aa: CASSLRQANTEAFF
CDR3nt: TGTGCCAGCAGTTTGCGCCAGGCGAACACTGAAGCTTTCTTT

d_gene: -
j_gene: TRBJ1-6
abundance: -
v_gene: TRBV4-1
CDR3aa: CASSQGWESPLHF
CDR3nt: TGCGCCAGCAGCCAAGGTTGGGAGTCACCCCTCCACTTT

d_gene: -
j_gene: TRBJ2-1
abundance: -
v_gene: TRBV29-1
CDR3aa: CSVEVLSGVSSYNEQFF
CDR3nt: TGCAGCGTTGAAGTTCTAAGCGGCGTAAGCTCCTACAATGAGCAGTTCTTC

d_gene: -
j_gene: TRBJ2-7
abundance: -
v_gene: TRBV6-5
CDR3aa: CASSYSVYRRDEQYF
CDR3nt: TGTGCCAGCAGTTACTCGGTATACAGGCGAGACGAGCAGTACTTC

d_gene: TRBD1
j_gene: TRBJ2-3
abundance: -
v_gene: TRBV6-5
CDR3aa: CASSSPGQGARDTQYF
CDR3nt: TGTGCCAGCAGTTCACCGGGACAGGGGGCGAGGGATACGCAGTATTTT

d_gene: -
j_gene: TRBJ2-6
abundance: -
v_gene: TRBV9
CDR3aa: CASSVGLGGGSGANVLTF
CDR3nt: TGTGCCAGCAGCGTAGGACTAGGTGGGGGCTCTGGGGCCAACGTCCTGACTTTC

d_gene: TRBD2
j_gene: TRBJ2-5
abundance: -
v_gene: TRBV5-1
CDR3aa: CASSGLADIIETQYF
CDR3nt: TGCGCCAGCTCGGGACTAGCGGACATCATAGAGACCCAGTACTTC

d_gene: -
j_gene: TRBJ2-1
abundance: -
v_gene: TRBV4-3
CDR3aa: CASSQDSAAWPYNEQFF
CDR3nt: TGCGCCAGCAGCCAAGATAGTGCGGCGTGGCCGTACAATGAGCAGTTCTTC

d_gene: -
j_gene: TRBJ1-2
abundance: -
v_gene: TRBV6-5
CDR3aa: CASRSPGDYGYTF
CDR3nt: TGTGCCAGCAGGTCCCCCGGAGACTATGGCTACACCTTC

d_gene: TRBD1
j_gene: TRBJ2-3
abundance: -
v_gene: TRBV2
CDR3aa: CASSPRGSDTDTQYF
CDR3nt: TGTGCCAGCAGCCCCAGGGGGTCCGACACAGATACGCAGTATTTT

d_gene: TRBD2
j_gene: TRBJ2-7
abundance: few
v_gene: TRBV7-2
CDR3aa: CASSHGLAGSYEQYF
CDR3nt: TGTGCCAGCAGCCACGGACTAGCGGGCTCCTACGAGCAGTACTTC

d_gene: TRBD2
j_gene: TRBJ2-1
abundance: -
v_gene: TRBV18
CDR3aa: CASQLAVSYNEQFF
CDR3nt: TGTGCCAGCCAACTAGCGGTCTCCTACAATGAGCAGTTCTTC

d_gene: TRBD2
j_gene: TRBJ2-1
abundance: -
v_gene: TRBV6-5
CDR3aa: CASSRGTSGYNEQFF
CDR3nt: TGTGCCAGCAGCAGGGGGACTAGCGGGTACAATGAGCAGTTCTTC

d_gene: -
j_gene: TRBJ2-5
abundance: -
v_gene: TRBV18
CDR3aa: CASSRGFQETQYF
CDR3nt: TGTGCCAGCTCACGAGGCTTTCAAGAGACCCAGTACTTC

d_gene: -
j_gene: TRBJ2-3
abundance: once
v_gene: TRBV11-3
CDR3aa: CASSPQGTDTQYF
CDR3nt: TGTGCCAGCAGCCCACAGGGAACAGATACGCAGTATTTT

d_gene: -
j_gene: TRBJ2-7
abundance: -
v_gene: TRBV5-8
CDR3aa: CASSASGSEQYF
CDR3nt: TGTGCCAGCAGCGCCAGCGGTAGCGAGCAGTACTTC

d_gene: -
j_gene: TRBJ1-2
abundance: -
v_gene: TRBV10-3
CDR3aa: CAISERGSNYGYTF
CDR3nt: TGTGCCATCAGTGAACGGGGGAGTAACTATGGCTACACCTTC

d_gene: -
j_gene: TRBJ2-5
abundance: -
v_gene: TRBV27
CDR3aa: CASSSGLTQETQYF
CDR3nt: TGTGCCAGCAGTTCGGGACTTACCCAAGAGACCCAGTACTTC

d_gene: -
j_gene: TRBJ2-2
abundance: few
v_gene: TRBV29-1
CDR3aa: CSAKPTGPNTGELFF
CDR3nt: TGCAGCGCCAAACCTACAGGTCCGAACACCGGGGAGCTGTTTTTT

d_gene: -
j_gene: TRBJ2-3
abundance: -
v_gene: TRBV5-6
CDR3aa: CASSPSPSTDTQYF
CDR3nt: TGTGCCAGCAGCCCTTCCCCTAGCACAGATACGCAGTATTTT

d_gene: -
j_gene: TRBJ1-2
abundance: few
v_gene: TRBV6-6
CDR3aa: CASSYENYGYTF
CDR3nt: TGTGCCAGCAGTTACGAGAACTATGGCTACACCTTC

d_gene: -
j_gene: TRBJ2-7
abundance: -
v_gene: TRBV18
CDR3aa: CASSHGREQGAHEQYF
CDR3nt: TGTGCCAGCTCACACGGGAGGGAACAGGGGGCCCACGAGCAGTACTTC

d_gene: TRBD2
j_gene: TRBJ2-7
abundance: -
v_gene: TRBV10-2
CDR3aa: CASSPRGGFYEQYF
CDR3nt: TGCGCCAGCAGTCCCCGGGGGGGCTTCTACGAGCAGTACTTC

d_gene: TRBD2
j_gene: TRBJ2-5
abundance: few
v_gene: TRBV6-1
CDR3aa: CASSDKAGGGETQYF
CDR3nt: TGTGCCAGCAGTGATAAAGCGGGGGGTGGGGAGACCCAGTACTTC

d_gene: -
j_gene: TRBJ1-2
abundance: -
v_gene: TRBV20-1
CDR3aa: CSAKKGSGYTF
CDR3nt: TGCAGTGCTAAAAAGGGGTCTGGCTACACCTTC

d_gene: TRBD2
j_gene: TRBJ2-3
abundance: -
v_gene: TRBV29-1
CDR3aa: CSVALAGYTDTQYF
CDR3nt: TGCAGCGTTGCCCTAGCGGGCTACACAGATACGCAGTATTTT

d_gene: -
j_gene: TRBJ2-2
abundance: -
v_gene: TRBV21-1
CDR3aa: CASSKAGTSGSETGELFF
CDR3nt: TGTGCCAGCAGCAAGGCGGGGACTAGCGGGAGTGAAACCGGGGAGCTGTTTTTT

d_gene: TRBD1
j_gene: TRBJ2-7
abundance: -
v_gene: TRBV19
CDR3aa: CASSSDRESSEQYF
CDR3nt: TGTGCCAGTAGTTCGGACAGGGAAAGTAGCGAGCAGTACTTC

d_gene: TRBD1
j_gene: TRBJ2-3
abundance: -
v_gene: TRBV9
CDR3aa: CASSPGGMRNTQYF
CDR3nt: TGTGCCAGCAGCCCAGGGGGTATGAGGAATACGCAGTATTTT

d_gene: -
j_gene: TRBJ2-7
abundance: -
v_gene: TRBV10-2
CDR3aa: CASGWSPYEQYF
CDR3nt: TGCGCCAGCGGGTGGAGCCCCTACGAGCAGTACTTC

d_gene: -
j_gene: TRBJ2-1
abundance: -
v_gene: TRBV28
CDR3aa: CASSRPGREQFF
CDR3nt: TGTGCCAGCAGTCGGCCGGGTCGGGAGCAGTTCTTC

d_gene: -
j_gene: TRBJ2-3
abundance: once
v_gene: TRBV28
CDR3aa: CASSLTGLSTDTQYF
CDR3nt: TGTGCCAGCAGTTTGACAGGACTTAGCACAGATACGCAGTATTTT

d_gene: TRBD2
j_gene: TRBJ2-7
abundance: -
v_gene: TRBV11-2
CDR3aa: CASSGIGTSFF
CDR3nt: TGTGCCAGCAGCGGAATCGGGACTAGTTTCTTC

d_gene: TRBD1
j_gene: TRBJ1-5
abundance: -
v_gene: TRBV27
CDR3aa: CASSPRQGISNQPQHF
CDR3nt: TGTGCCAGCAGTCCGCGACAGGGGATTAGCAATCAGCCCCAGCATTTT

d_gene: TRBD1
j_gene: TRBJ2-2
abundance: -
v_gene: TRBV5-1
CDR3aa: CASNLGQGHAGELFF
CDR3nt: TGCGCCAGCAATCTGGGACAGGGACACGCCGGGGAGCTGTTTTTT

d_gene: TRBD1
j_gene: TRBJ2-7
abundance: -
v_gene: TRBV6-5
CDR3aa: CASSGQGNEQYF
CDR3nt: TGTGCCAGCTCTGGACAGGGCAACGAGCAGTACTTC

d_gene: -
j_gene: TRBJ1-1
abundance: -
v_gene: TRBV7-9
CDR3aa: CASSAHGGSTEAFF
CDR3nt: TGTGCCAGCAGCGCCCACGGGGGGAGCACTGAAGCTTTCTTT

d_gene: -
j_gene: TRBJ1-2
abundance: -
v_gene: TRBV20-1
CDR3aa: CSASRGPSYTF
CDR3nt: TGCAGTGCTAGTAGAGGTCCTAGCTACACCTTC

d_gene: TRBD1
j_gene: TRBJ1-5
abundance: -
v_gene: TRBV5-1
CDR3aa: CASKGDRGVYSNQPQHF
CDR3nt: TGCGCCAGCAAAGGGGACAGGGGAGTATATAGCAATCAGCCCCAGCATTTT

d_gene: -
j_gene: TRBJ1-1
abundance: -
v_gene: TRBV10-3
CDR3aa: CATTGVSSQWGTEAFF
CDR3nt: TGTGCCACGACCGGGGTGTCCAGTCAGTGGGGCACTGAAGCTTTCTTT

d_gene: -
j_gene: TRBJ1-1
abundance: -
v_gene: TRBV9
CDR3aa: CASSVGGQLNTEAFF
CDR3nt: TGTGCCAGCAGCGTAGGAGGGCAGTTGAACACTGAAGCTTTCTTT

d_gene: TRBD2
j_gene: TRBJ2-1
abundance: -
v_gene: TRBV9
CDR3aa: CASSVFSGVYNEQFF
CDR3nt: TGTGCCAGCAGCGTATTTAGCGGGGTATACAATGAGCAGTTCTTC

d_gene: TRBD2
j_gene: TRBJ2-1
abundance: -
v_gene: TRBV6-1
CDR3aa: CASSALAGVFNEQFF
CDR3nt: TGTGCCAGCAGTGCTCTAGCGGGAGTCTTCAATGAGCAGTTCTTC

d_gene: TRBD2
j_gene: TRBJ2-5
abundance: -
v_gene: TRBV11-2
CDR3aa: CASSLDRSLGLAGVRETQYF
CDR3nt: TGTGCCAGCAGCTTAGATAGGTCTCTGGGACTAGCGGGAGTTCGTGAGACCCAGTACTTC